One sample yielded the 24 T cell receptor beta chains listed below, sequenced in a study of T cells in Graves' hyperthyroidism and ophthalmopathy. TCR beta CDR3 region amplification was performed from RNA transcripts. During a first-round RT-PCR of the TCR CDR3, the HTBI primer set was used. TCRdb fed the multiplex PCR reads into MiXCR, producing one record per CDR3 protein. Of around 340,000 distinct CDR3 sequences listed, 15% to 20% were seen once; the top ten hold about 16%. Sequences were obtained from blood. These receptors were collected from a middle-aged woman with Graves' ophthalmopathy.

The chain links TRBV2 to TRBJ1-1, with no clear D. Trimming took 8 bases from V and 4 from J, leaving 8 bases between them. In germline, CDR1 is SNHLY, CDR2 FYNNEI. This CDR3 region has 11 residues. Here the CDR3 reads CASSQLTEAFF. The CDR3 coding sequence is TGTGCCAGCTCACAGCTCACTGAAGCTTTCTTT.

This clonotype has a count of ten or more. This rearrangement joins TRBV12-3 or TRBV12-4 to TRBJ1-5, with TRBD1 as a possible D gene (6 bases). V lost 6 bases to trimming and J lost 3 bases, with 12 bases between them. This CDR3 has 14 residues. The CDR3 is CASRPNRDNQPQHF. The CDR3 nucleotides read TGTGCCAGCAGGCCGAACAGGGACAATCAGCCCCAGCATTTT.

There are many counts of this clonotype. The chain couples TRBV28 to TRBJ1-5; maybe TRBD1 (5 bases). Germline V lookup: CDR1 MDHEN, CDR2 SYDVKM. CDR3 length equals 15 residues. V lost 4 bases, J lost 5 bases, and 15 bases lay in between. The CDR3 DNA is TGTGCCAGCAGTTCCCGGGGGGGTATCTATCAGCCCCAGCATTTT. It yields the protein CASSSRGGIYQPQHF.

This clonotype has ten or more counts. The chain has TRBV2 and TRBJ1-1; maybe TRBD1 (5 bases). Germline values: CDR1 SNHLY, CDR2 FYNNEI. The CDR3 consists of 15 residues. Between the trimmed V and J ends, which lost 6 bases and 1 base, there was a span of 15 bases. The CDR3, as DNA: TGTGCCAGCAGGGCCCGGCAGGGTTCGAACACTGAAGCTTTCTTT. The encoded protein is CASRARQGSNTEAFF. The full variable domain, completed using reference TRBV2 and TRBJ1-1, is EPEVTQTPSHQVTQMGQEVILRCVPISNHLYFYWYRQILGQKVEFLVSFYNNEISEKSEIFDDQFSVERPDGSNFTLKIRSTKLEDSAMYFCASRARQGSNTEAFFGQGTRLTVV.

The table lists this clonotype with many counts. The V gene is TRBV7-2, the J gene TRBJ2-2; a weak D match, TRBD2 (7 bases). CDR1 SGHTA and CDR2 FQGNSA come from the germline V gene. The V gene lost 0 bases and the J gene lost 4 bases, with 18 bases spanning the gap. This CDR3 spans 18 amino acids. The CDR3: CASSLAVPRGAGTGELFF. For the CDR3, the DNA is TGTGCCAGCAGCTTAGCCGTCCCTCGGGGGGCTGGCACCGGGGAGCTGTTTTTT.

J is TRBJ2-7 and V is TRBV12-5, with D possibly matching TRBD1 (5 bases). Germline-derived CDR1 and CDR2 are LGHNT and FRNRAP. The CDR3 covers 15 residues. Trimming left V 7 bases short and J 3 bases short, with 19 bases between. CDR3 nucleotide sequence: TGTGCTAGTGCCAAATCCAGGGTCCCAAACTACGAGCAGTACTTC. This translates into CASAKSRVPNYEQYF.

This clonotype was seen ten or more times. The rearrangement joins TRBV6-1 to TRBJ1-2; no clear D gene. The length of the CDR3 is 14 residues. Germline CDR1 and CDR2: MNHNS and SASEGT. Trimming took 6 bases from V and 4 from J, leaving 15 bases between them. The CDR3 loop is CASREDGNRYGYTF. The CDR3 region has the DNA TGTGCCAGCAGAGAGGACGGGAACCGCTATGGCTACACCTTC.

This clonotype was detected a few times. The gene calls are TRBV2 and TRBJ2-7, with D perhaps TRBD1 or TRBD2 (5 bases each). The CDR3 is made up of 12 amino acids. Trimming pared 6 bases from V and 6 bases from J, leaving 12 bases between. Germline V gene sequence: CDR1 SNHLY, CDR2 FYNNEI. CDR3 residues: CASRTGRGEQYF. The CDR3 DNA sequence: TGTGCCAGCAGGACGGGAAGGGGCGAGCAGTACTTC.

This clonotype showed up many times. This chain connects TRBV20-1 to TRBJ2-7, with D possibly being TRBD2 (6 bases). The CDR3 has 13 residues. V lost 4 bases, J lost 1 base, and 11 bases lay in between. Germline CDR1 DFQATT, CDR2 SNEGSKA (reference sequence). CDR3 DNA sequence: TGCAGTGCTATACGGGACTTATCCTACGAGCAGTACTTC. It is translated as CSAIRDLSYEQYF.

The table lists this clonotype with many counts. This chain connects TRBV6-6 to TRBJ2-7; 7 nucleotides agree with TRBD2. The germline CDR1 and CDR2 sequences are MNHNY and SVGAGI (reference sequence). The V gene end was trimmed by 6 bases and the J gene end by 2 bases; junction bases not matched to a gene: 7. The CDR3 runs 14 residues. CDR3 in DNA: TGTGCCAGCAGCAAACCCGGACTAGCCTACGAGCAGTACTTC. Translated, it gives CASSKPGLAYEQYF.

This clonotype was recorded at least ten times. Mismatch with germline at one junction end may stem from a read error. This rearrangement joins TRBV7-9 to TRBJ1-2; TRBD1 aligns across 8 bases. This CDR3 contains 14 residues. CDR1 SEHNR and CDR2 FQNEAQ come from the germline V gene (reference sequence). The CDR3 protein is CASSIGQGFGGYTF. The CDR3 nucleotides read TGTGCCAGCAGCATAGGACAGGGCTTTGGTGGCTACACTTTC.

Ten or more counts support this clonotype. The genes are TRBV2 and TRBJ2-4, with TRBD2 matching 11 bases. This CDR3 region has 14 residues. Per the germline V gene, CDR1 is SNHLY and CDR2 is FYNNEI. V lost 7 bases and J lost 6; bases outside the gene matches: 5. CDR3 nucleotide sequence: TGTGCCAGCAAGACTAGCGGGACAGGAAACATTCAGTACTTC. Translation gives CASKTSGTGNIQYF.

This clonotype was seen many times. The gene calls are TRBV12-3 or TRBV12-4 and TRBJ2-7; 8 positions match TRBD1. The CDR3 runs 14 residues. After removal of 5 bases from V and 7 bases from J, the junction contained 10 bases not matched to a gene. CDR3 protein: CASSNPQGVGEQYF. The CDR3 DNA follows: TGTGCCAGCAGTAACCCACAGGGGGTCGGGGAGCAGTACTTC.

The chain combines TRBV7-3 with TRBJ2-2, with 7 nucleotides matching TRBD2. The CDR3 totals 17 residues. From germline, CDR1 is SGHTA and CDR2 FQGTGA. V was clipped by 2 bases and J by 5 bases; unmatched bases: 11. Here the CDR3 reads CASSLSLAGEGTGELFF. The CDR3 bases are TGTGCCAGCAGCTTATCATTGGCGGGAGAAGGTACCGGGGAGCTGTTTTTT.

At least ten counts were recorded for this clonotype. CDR3 nucleotides: TGTGCCAGCAGCGCGACAGACTTGAACACTGAAGCTTTCTTT. This encodes CASSATDLNTEAFF. The V and J genes are TRBV12-3 or TRBV12-4 and TRBJ1-1; D may be TRBD1 (5 bases). This CDR3 is built from 14 residues. The V end was cut by 6 bases, the J end by 0 bases, with 11 bases between.

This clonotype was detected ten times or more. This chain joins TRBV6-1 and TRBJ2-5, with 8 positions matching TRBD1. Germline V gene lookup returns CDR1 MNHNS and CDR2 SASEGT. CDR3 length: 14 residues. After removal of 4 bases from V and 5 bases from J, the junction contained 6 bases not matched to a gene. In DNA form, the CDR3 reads TGTGCCAGCAGTGCGGGGACAGGATCTGAGACCCAGTACTTC. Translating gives CASSAGTGSETQYF.

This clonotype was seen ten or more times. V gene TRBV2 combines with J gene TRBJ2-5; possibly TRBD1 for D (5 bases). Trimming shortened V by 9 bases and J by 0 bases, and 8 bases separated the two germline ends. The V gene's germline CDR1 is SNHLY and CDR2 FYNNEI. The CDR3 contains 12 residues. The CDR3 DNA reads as TGTGCCAGTGACAGACACCAAGAGACCCAGTACTTC. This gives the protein CASDRHQETQYF.

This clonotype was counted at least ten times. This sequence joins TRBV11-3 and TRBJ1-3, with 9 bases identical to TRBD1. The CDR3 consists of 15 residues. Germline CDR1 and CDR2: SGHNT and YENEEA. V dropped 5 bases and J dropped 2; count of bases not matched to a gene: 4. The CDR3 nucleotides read TGTGCCAGCAGCCCTGGACAGGGGCCTGGAAACACCATATATTTT. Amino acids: CASSPGQGPGNTIYF. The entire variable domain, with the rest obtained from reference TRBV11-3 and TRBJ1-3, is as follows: EAGVVQSPRYKIIEKKQPVAFWCNPISGHNTLYWYLQNLGQGPELLIRYENEEAVDDSQLPKDRFSAERLKGVDSTLKIQPAELGDSAVYLCASSPGQGPGNTIYFGEGSWLTVV.

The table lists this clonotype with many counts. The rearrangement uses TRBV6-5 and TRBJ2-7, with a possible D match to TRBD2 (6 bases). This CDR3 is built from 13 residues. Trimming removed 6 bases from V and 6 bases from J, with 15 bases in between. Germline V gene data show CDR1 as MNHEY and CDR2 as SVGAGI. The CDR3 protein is CASSGTAQIEQYF. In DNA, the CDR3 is TGTGCCAGCAGCGGGACTGCACAGATCGAGCAGTACTTC.

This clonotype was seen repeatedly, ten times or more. Written as DNA, the CDR3 is TGTGCCAGTCGCAGGGGATTGGGGCAGTGGGAGACCCAGTACTTC. Translating it yields CASRRGLGQWETQYF. The chain is built from TRBV19 and TRBJ2-5, with D maybe TRBD1 (6 bases). Germline V gives CDR1 LNHDA, CDR2 SQIVND (reference sequence). With 8 bases removed from V and 5 bases from J, the gap between germline ends came to 21 bases. The CDR3 is 15 residues long.

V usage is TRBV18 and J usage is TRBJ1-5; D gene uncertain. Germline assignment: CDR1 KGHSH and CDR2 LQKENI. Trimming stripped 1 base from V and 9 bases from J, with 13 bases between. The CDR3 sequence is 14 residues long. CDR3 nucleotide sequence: TGTGCCAGCTCACCACAGAAGGGTTCGGGGCCCCAGCATTTT. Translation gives CASSPQKGSGPQHF.

In DNA form, the CDR3 reads TGTGCCAGCAGTAGACAGGACACGGGAGAAGAGACCCAGTACTTC. Its protein is CASSRQDTGEETQYF. J is TRBJ2-5 and V is TRBV12-3 or TRBV12-4, with D possibly being TRBD1 or TRBD2 (6 bases each). The ends were cut back, 5 bases at V and 3 bases at J, with 16 bases in the middle. The CDR3 covers 15 residues.

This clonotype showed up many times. The CDR3, as DNA: TGTGCCAGCAGTTCATTCAATCAGCCCCAGCATTTT. It codes for CASSSFNQPQHF. The chain combines TRBV27 with TRBJ1-5, with unresolved D. CDR3 length equals 12 residues. Germline V lookup: CDR1 MNHEY, CDR2 SMNVEV (reference sequence). Trimming cost V 4 bases and J 3 bases, with 4 bases left between them.

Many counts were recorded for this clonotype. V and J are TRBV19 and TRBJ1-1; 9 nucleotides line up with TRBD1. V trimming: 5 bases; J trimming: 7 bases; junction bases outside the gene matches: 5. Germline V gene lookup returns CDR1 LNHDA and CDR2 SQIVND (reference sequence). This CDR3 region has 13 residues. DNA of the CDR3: TGTGCCAGTAGTGTGGGACAGGGCAATGAAGCTTTCTTT. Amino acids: CASSVGQGNEAFF.